This T cell receptor (beta chain) comes out of a study of T cell responses to AZD1222 COVID-19 vaccine. At the level of the study: Pooled samples include second doses given at about 4 or 12 weeks.

Regarding this clone: Antigen specificity is unknown.

Study-wide findings and caveats: Of the AZD1222 recipients, only five to seven were seropositive at baseline. Spike was spanned by vaccine-associated CD4 TCRs, which were dominant at 160-218 and 743-854. Clonal diversity was possibly underestimated; the donors were predominantly white British and more often female.

The protocol was immunoSEQ multiplex PCR, while the TCRdb copy is restricted to in-frame clones and leaves out a portion. Counted here are fewer than 130,000 clones, over 75% occurring once; the ten biggest clones make up around 4.6%. The length of the CDR3 is 15 residues. V was trimmed by 1 base and J by 2 bases, leaving 12 bases between them. The germline gives CDR1 SGHAT, CDR2 FQNNGV. The receptor was isolated from an adult in good health. Sequencing used peripheral blood, obtained on day 0 of AZD1222 vaccination. The chain is built from TRBV11-2 and TRBJ2-7, with D possibly called TRBD1 or TRBD2 (5 bases each). CDR3 protein: CASSLGRTNTYEQYF. CDR3 bases: TGTGCCAGCAGCTTAGGGAGGACAAATACCTACGAGCAGTACTTC.